A single sample is the source of the 19 T cell receptor beta chains below, sequenced in a study of shared clonotypes between healthy human individuals. The repertoire was sequenced with immunoSEQ multiplex PCR; TCRdb's copy has only in-frame clones and lacks some. The data contain over 2 million clones, 85% to 95% of them singletons. The material sequenced was naive CD4+ T cells from PBMCs. The subset was: CD45RA+ positively selected. These receptors were collected from a young man in good health. Some clones in this sample may be carry-over from other donors' samples.

This clone was observed a single time. J is TRBJ1-5 and V is TRBV6-1, with 10 bases identical to TRBD1. This CDR3 contains 15 residues. J lost 5 bases, V lost 7 bases, and 8 bases had no gene match. Germline lookup yields CDR1 MNHNS and CDR2 SASEGT. CDR3 amino acids: CASIKETGGDQPQHF. In DNA form, the CDR3 reads TGTGCCAGCATAAAGGAGACAGGGGGCGATCAGCCCCAGCATTTT.

The DNA of the CDR3 is TGTGCCAGCAGCCCAAGCCGGGGGACTGAAGCTTTCTTT. Translation: CASSPSRGTEAFF. The rearrangement links TRBV7-6 to TRBJ1-1; D is possibly TRBD1 (5 bases). In germline, CDR1 is SGHVS, CDR2 FNYEAQ. Trimming took 5 bases from V and 5 from J, leaving 12 bases between them. This CDR3 is built from 13 residues.

The chain combines TRBV7-2 with TRBJ2-5; D is possibly TRBD2 (6 bases). Germline V CDR1 and CDR2: SGHTA, FQGNSA. V lost 1 base to trimming and J lost 4 bases, with 13 bases between them. The CDR3 extends over 15 amino acids. The CDR3 sequence is CASSLVGGAPETQYF. The CDR3 coding sequence is TGTGCCAGCAGCTTAGTCGGGGGAGCCCCAGAGACCCAGTACTTC.

CDR3 region: CASSAFWDGSPYEQYF. CDR3 DNA: TGCGCCAGCAGCGCATTCTGGGACGGATCCCCCTACGAGCAGTACTTC. This chain uses TRBV5-1 with TRBJ2-7; possibly TRBD1 or TRBD2 for D (5 bases each). Germline CDR1 is SGHRS and CDR2 is YFSETQ. Trimming shortened V by 4 bases and J by 2 bases, and 19 bases separated the two germline ends. The CDR3 sequence is 16 residues long.

The rearrangement links TRBV29-1 to TRBJ1-2, with unresolved D. With 6 bases removed from V and 2 bases from J, the gap between germline ends came to 19 bases. Germline V gives CDR1 SQVTM, CDR2 ANQGSEA. This CDR3 contains 15 residues. CDR3: CSVRGVARSNYGYTF. CDR3 nucleotide sequence: TGCAGCGTCCGGGGTGTGGCGAGATCCAACTATGGCTACACCTTC.

Worth noting for this clone: Other DNA sequences from this sample encode an identical CDR3 as well. The chain joins TRBV28 to TRBJ2-3; 10 nucleotides agree with TRBD2. CDR1 MDHEN and CDR2 SYDVKM come from the germline V gene. V shed 3 bases, J shed 1 base, and the junction held 1 base outside the gene matches. This CDR3 is 15 amino acids long. Written as DNA, the CDR3 is TGTGCCAGCAGTTTCCTAGCGGGAGGCACAGATACGCAGTATTTT. Protein: CASSFLAGGTDTQYF. Full variable domain (remainder filled in from reference TRBV28 and TRBJ2-3): DVKVTQSSRYLVKRTGEKVFLECVQDMDHENMFWYRQDPGLGLRLIYFSYDVKMKEKGDIPEGYSVSREKKERFSLILESASTNQTSMYLCASSFLAGGTDTQYFGPGTRLTVL.

This chain joins TRBV10-3 and TRBJ1-2; D remains ambiguous. The CDR3 spans 14 residues. Trimming pared 0 bases from V and 4 bases from J, leaving 9 bases between. Germline V gene data show CDR1 as ENHRY and CDR2 as SYGVKD. This CDR3 is CAISESLDPYGYTF. The DNA for the CDR3 is TGTGCCATCAGTGAGTCTTTGGACCCCTATGGCTACACCTTC.

DNA of the CDR3: TGTGCCAGCAGTCCAGGGGGCTGGGACTATGGCTACACCTTC. Residues: CASSPGGWDYGYTF. The V and J genes are TRBV27 and TRBJ1-2, with 8 bases matching TRBD1. Germline lookup yields CDR1 MNHEY and CDR2 SMNVEV (reference sequence). Trimming at V came to 5 bases and at J to 3 bases, leaving 5 bases not matched to a gene. The CDR3 loop spans 14 amino acids.

The V gene is TRBV7-7, the J gene TRBJ2-4; D remains ambiguous. CDR1 and CDR2 (germline): SSHAT, FNYEAQ (reference sequence). CDR3 length equals 14 residues. Trimming cost V 2 bases and J 11 bases, with 16 bases left between them. For the CDR3, the DNA is TGTGCCAGCAGCTTACCCGACTCGGGTCTTGTTCAGTACTTC. It encodes CASSLPDSGLVQYF.

V and J are TRBV10-3 and TRBJ1-3; D is unclear. V was cut by 1 base and J by 0 bases, with 7 bases left in between. This CDR3 contains 15 residues. Germline loops: CDR1 ENHRY, CDR2 SYGVKD. The CDR3 sequence: CAISELADSGNTIYF. The CDR3 DNA reads TGTGCCATCAGTGAGTTGGCCGACTCTGGAAACACCATATATTTT.

V gene TRBV18 combines with J gene TRBJ2-7, with a weak D call TRBD1 (8 bases). The CDR3 consists of 16 residues. Deletions cut 2 bases from V and 5 bases from J, with 19 bases between. The germline V gene encodes CDR1 KGHSH and CDR2 LQKENI. The CDR3 DNA sequence: TGTGCCAGCTCACCAGCGGGAGCAGGGGGCTTCCACGAGCAGTACTTC. As protein: CASSPAGAGGFHEQYF.

This clone was detected a few times. DNA of the CDR3: TGCGCCAGCACACAGGGGACGGGGCAGCCCCAGCATTTT. This gives the protein CASTQGTGQPQHF. V usage is TRBV10-2 and J usage is TRBJ1-5; 7 bases align to TRBD1. Germline assignment: CDR1 WSHSY and CDR2 SAAADI. The CDR3 has 13 amino acids. V shed 7 bases, J shed 7 bases, and the junction held 7 bases outside the gene matches.

This chain uses TRBV29-1 with TRBJ2-5, with D hard to call. From germline, CDR1 is SQVTM and CDR2 ANQGSEA. This CDR3 has 13 amino acids. With 7 bases removed from V and 4 bases from J, the gap between germline ends came to 16 bases. The chain's CDR3 is CSADVRAGETQYF. The DNA for the CDR3 is TGCAGCGCCGATGTAAGGGCAGGAGAGACCCAGTACTTC.

V is TRBV5-6 and J is TRBJ1-1, with TRBD1 as a possible D gene (6 bases). The CDR3 contains 14 residues. Germline V gene lookup returns CDR1 SGHDT and CDR2 YYEEEE. Trimming removed 2 bases from V and 4 bases from J, with 12 bases in between. The CDR3, as DNA: TGTGCCAGCAGCTTCGGGGGGCGGGGCACTGAAGCTTTCTTT. This codes for CASSFGGRGTEAFF.

In DNA, the CDR3 is TGTGCCAGCACCCAGGGCCCAATCCAAGAGACCCAGTACTTC. Translation: CASTQGPIQETQYF. The chain combines TRBV6-1 with TRBJ2-5, with D maybe TRBD1 (5 bases). The CDR3 has 14 amino acids. Trimming took 7 bases from V and 1 from J, leaving 13 bases between them. Germline V CDR1 and CDR2: MNHNS, SASEGT.

The chain recombines TRBV5-1 with TRBJ2-5, with a possible D match to TRBD2 (5 bases). This CDR3 spans 13 amino acids. CDR1 SGHRS and CDR2 YFSETQ come from the germline V gene. Trimming stripped 6 bases from V and 3 bases from J, with 12 bases between. The CDR3 is CASTVPGEETQYF. As DNA, the CDR3 is TGCGCCAGCACCGTACCCGGGGAAGAGACCCAGTACTTC.

This rearrangement joins TRBV27 to TRBJ2-3; the D gene is possibly TRBD1 (6 bases). Germline CDR1 is MNHEY and CDR2 is SMNVEV (reference sequence). CDR3 size: 14 residues. Trimming shortened V by 6 bases and J by 3 bases, and 13 bases separated the two germline ends. CDR3 DNA: TGTGCCAGCAGGCCCCGGACAGTTACAGATACGCAGTATTTT. It specifies CASRPRTVTDTQYF.

This clone has just a few counts. V and J are TRBV18 and TRBJ1-1, with D unresolved. The CDR3 loop spans 13 amino acids. Germline-derived CDR1 and CDR2 are KGHSH and LQKENI. With 3 bases removed from V and 3 bases from J, the gap between germline ends came to 8 bases. The CDR3 reads CASSPDPYTEAFF. DNA for the CDR3: TGTGCCAGCTCACCCGACCCTTACACTGAAGCTTTCTTT.

V and J are TRBV6-6 and TRBJ1-2, with 9 bases matching TRBD1. Germline-derived CDR1 and CDR2 are MNHNY and SVGAGI (reference sequence). V was pared by 6 bases and J by 4 bases, with 6 bases of the junction left unmatched. This CDR3 region has 14 residues. The CDR3 DNA reads as TGTGCCAGCAGAGGACAGGGGCGGATCTATGGCTACACCTTC. It is translated as CASRGQGRIYGYTF.